Sequencing of this T cell receptor (beta chain) was carried out in a study of CD8+ T cells in alopecia areata. Study results and caveats: Clonality exceeded that of normal scalp in lesional scalp, most notably in alopecia totalis/universalis.

Extraction of RNA preceded its reverse transcription into cDNA, which served as the sequencing template. TCRdb's copy holds only in-frame clones and misses some; the assay was immunoSEQ multiplex PCR. Counted here are approximately 82,000 clones, roughly 51% occurring once; the ten biggest clones make up 5.7%. J was trimmed by 6 bases and V by 4 bases; bases with no gene match: 12. The CDR3 is 16 residues long. From germline, CDR1 is SGHRS and CDR2 YFSETQ. Remarks on this clone: What it binds is not known.

This TCR derives from a human donor with alopecia areata. Material: NKG2D-high CD8+ T cells sorted from blood. V usage is TRBV5-1 and J usage is TRBJ2-1; TRBD1 matches 8 bases. CDR3 coding DNA: TGCGCCAGCAGCCGAGCCGGGACAGGTTTTGGCAATGAGCAGTTCTTC. Protein: CASSRAGTGFGNEQFF.